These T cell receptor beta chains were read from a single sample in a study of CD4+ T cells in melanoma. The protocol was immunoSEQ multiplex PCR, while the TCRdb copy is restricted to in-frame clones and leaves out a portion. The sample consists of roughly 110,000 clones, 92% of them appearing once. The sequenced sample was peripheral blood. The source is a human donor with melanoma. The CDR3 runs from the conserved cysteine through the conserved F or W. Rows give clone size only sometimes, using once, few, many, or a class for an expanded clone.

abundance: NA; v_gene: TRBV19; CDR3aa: CASSSSRSREKLFF
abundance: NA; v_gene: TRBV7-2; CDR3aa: CASSPGDRANSPLHF
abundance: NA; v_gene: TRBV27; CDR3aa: CASSNTHRDRTLEQYF
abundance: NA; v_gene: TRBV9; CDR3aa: CASSVQPDQPQHF
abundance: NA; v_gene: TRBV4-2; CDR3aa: CASSQDRGRNREKLFF
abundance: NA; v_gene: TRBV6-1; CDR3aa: CASSEVAGDLDTQYF
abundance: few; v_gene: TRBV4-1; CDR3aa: CASSQDGGGLGNTIYF
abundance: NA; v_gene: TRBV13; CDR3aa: CASSLVQVGSSGRTDTQYF
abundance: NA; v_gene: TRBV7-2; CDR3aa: CASSPGTTPRELFF
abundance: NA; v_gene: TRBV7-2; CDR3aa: CASSLVVGPTDTQYF
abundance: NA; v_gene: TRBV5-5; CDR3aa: CASSLPGHWASSYNSPLHF
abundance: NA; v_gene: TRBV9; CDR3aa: CASSVGEGQGVGTQYF
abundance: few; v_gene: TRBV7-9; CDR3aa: CASSPPGTSSYEQYF
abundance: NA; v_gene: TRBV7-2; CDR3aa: CASSLARTVFLQEQYF
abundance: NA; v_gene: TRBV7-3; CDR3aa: CASSHPSAEPQETQYF
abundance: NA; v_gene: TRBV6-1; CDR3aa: CASGGLGQAAGELFF
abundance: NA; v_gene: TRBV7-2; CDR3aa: CASSRRSGTGGNEQFF
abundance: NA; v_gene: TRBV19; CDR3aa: CASSIDPRTGRNQPQHF
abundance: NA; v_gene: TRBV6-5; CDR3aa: CASSPGRNYGYTF
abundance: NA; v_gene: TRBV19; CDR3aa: CASSGQGSGEQFF
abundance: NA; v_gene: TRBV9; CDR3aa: CASSPRGSSYNSPLHF
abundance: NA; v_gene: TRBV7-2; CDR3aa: CASSFYDNEQFF
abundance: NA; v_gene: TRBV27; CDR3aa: CASRPGSHGDYGYTF
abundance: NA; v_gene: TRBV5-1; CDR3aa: CASSGTMGANVLTF
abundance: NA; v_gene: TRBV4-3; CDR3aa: CASSQGLAGISYEQYF
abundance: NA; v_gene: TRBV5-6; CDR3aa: CASRRGAWDEKLFF
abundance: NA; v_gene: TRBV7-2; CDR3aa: CASSPARTVYGYTF
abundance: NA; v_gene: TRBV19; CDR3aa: CASSIGGGTGELFF
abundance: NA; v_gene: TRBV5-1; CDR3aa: CASSLEGLAGDTQYF
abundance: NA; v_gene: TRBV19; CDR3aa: CASSEGRNEKLFF
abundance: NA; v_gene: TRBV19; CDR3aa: CASSSVGGNYGYTF
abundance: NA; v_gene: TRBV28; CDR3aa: CASRRGSSDTGELFF
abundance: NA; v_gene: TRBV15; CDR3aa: CATSSFRDQETQYF
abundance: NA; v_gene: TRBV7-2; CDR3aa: CASSSPGQGRETQYF
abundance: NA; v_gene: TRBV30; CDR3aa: CAWSVTRGNEKLFF
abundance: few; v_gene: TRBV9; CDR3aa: CASSAQGLAATGELFF
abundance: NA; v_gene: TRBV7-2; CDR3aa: CASSIRQAGGYTF
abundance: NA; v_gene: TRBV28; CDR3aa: CASSRTSVYNEQFF
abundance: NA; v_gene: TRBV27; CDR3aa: CASSATGTSTDTQYF
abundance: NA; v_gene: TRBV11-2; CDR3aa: CASSPLLGAINEQFF
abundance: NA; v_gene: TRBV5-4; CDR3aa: CASTLAGSTDTQYF
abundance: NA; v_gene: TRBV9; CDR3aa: CASSVDQGTYEQYF
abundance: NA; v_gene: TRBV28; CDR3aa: CASRRNRAITEAFF
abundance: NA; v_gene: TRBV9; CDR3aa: CASTRGEGIAGELFF
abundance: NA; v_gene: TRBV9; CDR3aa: CASSVEAGERDEQYF
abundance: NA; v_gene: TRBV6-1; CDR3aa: CASSELAARASSYEQYF
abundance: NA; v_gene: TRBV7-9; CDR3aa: CASRSGQTHTGELFF
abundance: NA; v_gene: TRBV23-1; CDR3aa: CASSQSTPNTEAFF